This T cell receptor beta chain appears in the sequencing data of a study of T-cell memory formation after mild COVID-19. This CDR3 has 17 amino acids. J lost 9 bases, V lost 0 bases, and 10 bases had no gene match. Germline CDR1 reads MGHRA; CDR2 reads YSYEKL. General observations from the study: From day 15 to 85, contracting clones were balanced between CD4 and CD8, whereas later expanders leaned toward CD4+.

5'RACE with constant-segment primers yielded barcoded, UMI-tagged TCR alpha and TCR beta cDNA libraries. TCRdb re-derived calls from the 5' RACE reads in MiXCR, one entry per CDR3 protein. The repertoire includes approximately 290,000 distinct CDR3 sequences, roughly 8% of them detected once, and 22% sits in the top ten. This clonotype was seen a few times. Its matching antigen is unknown. The V and J genes are TRBV4-1 and TRBJ1-6; 8 bases align to TRBD1. Sequencing used PBMCs or a T cell subset sorted from them (not recorded which). The receptor was derived from a man aged 18 to 30 who had mild COVID-19 (a few samples of this study predate the infection). Cell type and time point are not known. CDR3: CASSQEPGQALSSPLHF. The CDR3, as DNA: TGCGCCAGCAGCCAAGAGCCGGGACAGGCTCTATCTTCACCCCTCCACTTT.